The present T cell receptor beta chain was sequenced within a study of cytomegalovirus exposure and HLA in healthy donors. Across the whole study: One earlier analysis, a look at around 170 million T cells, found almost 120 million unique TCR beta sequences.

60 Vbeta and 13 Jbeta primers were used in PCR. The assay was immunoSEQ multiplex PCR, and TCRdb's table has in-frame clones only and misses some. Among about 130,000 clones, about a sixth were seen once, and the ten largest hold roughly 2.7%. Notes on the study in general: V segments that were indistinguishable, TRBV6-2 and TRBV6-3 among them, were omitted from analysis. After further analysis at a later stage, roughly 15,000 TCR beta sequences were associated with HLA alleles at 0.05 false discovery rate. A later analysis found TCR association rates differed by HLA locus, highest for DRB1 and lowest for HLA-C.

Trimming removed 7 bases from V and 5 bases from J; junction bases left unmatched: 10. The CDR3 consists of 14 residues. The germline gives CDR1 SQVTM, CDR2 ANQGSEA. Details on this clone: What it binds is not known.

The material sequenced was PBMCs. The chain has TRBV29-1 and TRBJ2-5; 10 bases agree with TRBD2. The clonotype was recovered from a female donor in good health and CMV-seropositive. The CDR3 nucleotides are TGCAGCGGGTCGGGGGCTAGCGGGAGTGAGACCCAGTACTTC. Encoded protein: CSGSGASGSETQYF. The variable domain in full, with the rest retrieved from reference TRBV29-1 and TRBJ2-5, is SAVISQKPSRDICQRGTSLTIQCQVDSQVTMMFWYRQQPGQSLTLIATANQGSEATYESGFVIDKFPISRPNLTFSTLTVSNMSPEDSSIYLCSGSGASGSETQYFGPGTRLLVL.